This T cell receptor (beta chain) came from a study of blood T cell repertoires in COVID-19. Background on the study: Some COVID-19 samples were acute and others convalescent; all came from the United States, Italy and Spain. T cells, B-cell-depleted T cells, or PBMCs provided the cDNA or gDNA that served as material.

Per germline, CDR1 LGHDT and CDR2 YNNKEL (reference sequence). Deletions cut 2 bases from V and 1 base from J, with 5 bases between. The CDR3 length is 13 residues. Enrollment of patients from Seattle took place during active infection, with longitudinal follow-up. Authors' data handling: It was from reference gene primer amplification that nucleated cell counts were estimated. Clones were read by immunoSEQ multiplex PCR, and TCRdb kept only the in-frame ones, dropping some. V, J and clone size reflect that table, while D and trimming were determined from the DNA. The profile shows 150,000 to 200,000 clones, more than 80% of them singletons. Notes on this clone: In the same sample, other DNA sequences code for this CDR3.

The sequencing sample was made of peripheral blood. This chain uses TRBV3-1 (or the pseudogene TRBV3-2) with TRBJ1-1; D is unresolved. The sequence was collected from a woman aged 60 to 75 with COVID-19, enrolled during active disease. DNA for the CDR3: TGTGCCAGCAGCCAAACAGCGAACACTGAAGCTTTCTTT. It encodes CASSQTANTEAFF.